What follows are 19 T cell receptor beta chains derived from one specimen sequenced in a study of Ad26.COV2.S vaccination and SARS-CoV-2 variants. TCRdb's copy holds only in-frame clones and misses some; the assay was immunoSEQ multiplex PCR. Altogether some 480,000 clones are present, around 88% being singletons, with the ten largest covering 10% to 15%. Treatment given: around 19 received Ad26.COV2.S at low or high dose, single or two shots; several received placebo; per-sample allocation not given. Collection of the samples took place on day 63 after the first injection of vaccine or placebo. Material: peripheral blood, obtained in a trial of Ad26.COV2.S vaccine versus placebo. Source of these receptors: a person aged 18-65 years who received the Ad26.COV2.S COVID-19 vaccine or a placebo.

In this sample, this clone turned up a few times. V usage is TRBV7-9 and J usage is TRBJ1-6; TRBD1 is a possible D gene (5 bases). Germline loops: CDR1 SEHNR, CDR2 FQNEAQ (reference sequence). V was shortened by 5 bases and J by 4 bases, with 9 bases between the two germline ends. This CDR3 region has 14 residues. CDR3 amino acids: CASSPGGYNSPLHF. For the CDR3, the DNA is TGTGCCAGCAGCCCCGGGGGGTATAATTCACCCCTCCACTTT.

Notes on this clone: This specimen includes other DNA sequences encoding the same CDR3. V is TRBV12-3 or TRBV12-4 and J is TRBJ2-3; D is ambiguous. V was clipped by 6 bases and J by 1 base, with 5 bases between them. The CDR3 length is 12 residues. CDR3 sequence (DNA): TGTGCCAGCAGCCCGCGCACAGATACGCAGTATTTT. Its translation: CASSPRTDTQYF.

V is TRBV5-1 and J is TRBJ1-1; no firm D call. Trimming removed 2 bases at V and 3 bases at J, with 11 bases between. Germline V gene lookup returns CDR1 SGHRS and CDR2 YFSETQ. The CDR3 consists of 14 residues. The CDR3 DNA reads TGCGCCAGCAGCTTTGGCGGCTTACACACTGAAGCTTTCTTT. Encoded protein: CASSFGGLHTEAFF. The variable domain in full, completed from reference TRBV5-1 and TRBJ1-1, reads KAGVTQTPRYLIKTRGQQVTLSCSPISGHRSVSWYQQTPGQGLQFLFEYFSETQRNKGNFPGRFSGRQFSNSRSEMNVSTLELGDSALYLCASSFGGLHTEAFFGQGTRLTVV.

The V and J genes are TRBV28 and TRBJ2-3; 7 nucleotides agree with TRBD2. The CDR3 is 14 amino acids. V lost 5 bases to trimming and J lost 2 bases; unmatched junction nucleotides: 4. Germline V gives CDR1 MDHEN, CDR2 SYDVKM. The CDR3 is CASSALAATDTQYF. Here the CDR3 DNA reads TGTGCCAGCAGTGCCCTAGCGGCCACAGATACGCAGTATTTT.

The rearrangement joins TRBV27 to TRBJ1-1; no definite D call. The CDR3 covers 14 residues. V gave up 5 bases and J gave up 5 bases, with 15 bases separating them. Germline lookup yields CDR1 MNHEY and CDR2 SMNVEV (reference sequence). This CDR3 reads CASSPQPSRTEAFF. Written as DNA, the CDR3 is TGTGCCAGCAGTCCGCAACCCAGCAGGACTGAAGCTTTCTTT.

The gene calls are TRBV27 and TRBJ1-2; D ambiguous. Germline assignment: CDR1 MNHEY and CDR2 SMNVEV (reference sequence). V gave up 0 bases and J gave up 1 base, with 6 bases separating them. The CDR3 is 14 amino acids. CDR3 DNA: TGTGCCAGCAGTTTATCACCAGATAACTATGGCTACACCTTC. The encoded protein is CASSLSPDNYGYTF.

The V gene is TRBV29-1, the J gene TRBJ1-1; the match to TRBD1 covers 7 bases. The CDR3 is 13 amino acids. The V segment lost 7 bases and the J segment 2 bases; nucleotides outside the gene matches: 7. Germline CDR1 is SQVTM and CDR2 is ANQGSEA. As DNA, the CDR3 is TGCAGCGGCATGCAGGGGGTTAACACTGAAGCTTTCTTT. It yields the protein CSGMQGVNTEAFF.

This chain connects TRBV11-1 to TRBJ2-1; D uncertain. Germline assignment: CDR1 SGHAT and CDR2 FQDESV (reference sequence). The CDR3 runs 16 residues. The germline V and J ends were trimmed by 3 bases and 3 bases, with 15 bases remaining between them. CDR3 protein: CASSLGILVGYNEQFF. As DNA, the CDR3 is TGTGCCAGCAGCTTGGGTATTTTGGTGGGCTACAATGAGCAGTTCTTC.

The chain couples TRBV3-1 (or the pseudogene TRBV3-2) to TRBJ1-3; D not resolved. This CDR3 region has 15 residues. Germline V lookup: CDR1 LGHDT, CDR2 YNNKEL (reference sequence). Trimming took off 4 bases at V and 1 base at J, with 11 bases between the two ends. In DNA form, the CDR3 reads TGTGCCAGCAGCCCATATCCCACTTCTGGAAACACCATATATTTT. Translated, it gives CASSPYPTSGNTIYF.

The chain recombines TRBV28 with TRBJ1-1; the D is unclear. The V gene's germline CDR1 is MDHEN and CDR2 SYDVKM. CDR3 length equals 12 residues. V was clipped by 6 bases and J by 4 bases, with 9 bases between them. CDR3 sequence reads: CASREAGTEAFF. The CDR3 coding sequence is TGTGCCAGCAGAGAGGCGGGCACTGAAGCTTTCTTT.

This chain connects TRBV9 to TRBJ1-2; 7 bases map to TRBD1. After removal of 0 bases from V and 7 bases from J, the junction contained 9 bases not matched to a gene. The CDR3 contains 15 residues. CDR1 and CDR2 from the germline V gene are SGDLS and YYNGEE. The CDR3 DNA reads TGTGCCAGCAGCGTAGCCGGACAGGCTCTCTCTGGCTACACCTTC. Translated: CASSVAGQALSGYTF.

The CDR3 nucleotides are TGTGCCAGTAGAGTGCAGTTAAACCTCATGAACACTGAAGCTTTCTTT. Encoded protein: CASRVQLNLMNTEAFF. V is TRBV19 and J is TRBJ1-1; D is unclear. Germline values: CDR1 LNHDA, CDR2 SQIVND (reference sequence). With 6 bases removed from V and 0 bases from J, the gap between germline ends came to 17 bases. The CDR3 loop spans 16 amino acids.

The chain links TRBV28 to TRBJ1-1, with D possibly TRBD1 on 5 matching bases. Germline loops: CDR1 MDHEN, CDR2 SYDVKM. Trimming shortened V by 6 bases and J by 2 bases, and 16 bases separated the two germline ends. There are 15 residues in the CDR3. DNA for the CDR3: TGTGCCAGCAGCCCAGGAGGGGCAGCAAACACTGAAGCTTTCTTT. Residues: CASSPGGAANTEAFF.

The chain is built from TRBV25-1 and TRBJ2-5, with D perhaps TRBD1 or TRBD2 (5 bases each). From germline, CDR1 is MGHDK and CDR2 SYGVNS. V gave up 5 bases and J gave up 2 bases, with 9 bases separating them. The CDR3 loop spans 13 amino acids. In DNA form, the CDR3 reads TGTGCCAGCAGTATGGGGGTACAAGAGACCCAGTACTTC. Translation: CASSMGVQETQYF.

A word on this clone: Additional DNA sequences in this sample encode the identical CDR3. The chain couples TRBV5-1 to TRBJ2-7; D is possibly TRBD2 (5 bases). The CDR3 spans 13 residues. Trimming shortened V by 0 bases and J by 3 bases, and 7 bases separated the two germline ends. Germline-derived CDR1 and CDR2 are SGHRS and YFSETQ. As DNA, the CDR3 is TGCGCCAGCAGCTTGGGAGGAGGCTACGAGCAGTACTTC. Amino acids: CASSLGGGYEQYF. The full variable domain, with the rest looked up from reference TRBV5-1 and TRBJ2-7, is KAGVTQTPRYLIKTRGQQVTLSCSPISGHRSVSWYQQTPGQGLQFLFEYFSETQRNKGNFPGRFSGRQFSNSRSEMNVSTLELGDSALYLCASSLGGGYEQYFGPGTRLTVT.

CDR3 nucleotides: TGTGCCAGCAGCTTGGTGGGAAGAGGTGAGGAGACCCAGTACTTC. It is translated as CASSLVGRGEETQYF. The V call is TRBV11-2, the J call TRBJ2-5; D uncertain. The germline V gene has CDR1 SGHAT and CDR2 FQNNGV. This CDR3 is 15 amino acids long. V lost 3 bases to trimming and J lost 5 bases, with 16 bases between them.

The rearrangement uses TRBV4-3 and TRBJ1-2; TRBD1 aligns across 7 bases. V shed 2 bases and J 7 bases; nucleotides not matched to a gene: 4. CDR1 is LGHNA, CDR2 YSLEER, per germline. CDR3 size: 13 residues. CDR3: CASSQSDRVGYTF. In nucleotides, the CDR3 is TGCGCCAGCAGCCAATCCGACAGGGTTGGCTACACCTTC.

This clone was seen just once. The chain joins TRBV7-9 to TRBJ1-2; possible D gene TRBD1, 6 bases. This CDR3 is 13 amino acids long. Germline CDR1 and CDR2: SEHNR and FQNEAQ (reference sequence). The germline V and J ends were trimmed by 3 bases and 5 bases, with 10 bases remaining between them. The CDR3 bases are TGTGCCAGCAGCTTGCCGGGGGCTTATGGCTACACCTTC. As protein: CASSLPGAYGYTF.

Concerning this clone itself: Other DNA variants within this sample encode the same CDR3. The chain joins TRBV24-1 to TRBJ2-1; weak D call: TRBD2 (5 bases). Per germline, CDR1 KGHDR and CDR2 SFDVKD. This CDR3 has 13 amino acids. V lost 4 bases and J 4 bases, leaving 7 bases between the germline ends. In DNA form, the CDR3 reads TGTGCCACCAGTGACCCGGGGTACAATGAGCAGTTCTTC. This encodes CATSDPGYNEQFF.